This T cell receptor (beta chain) was retrieved from a study of T cells in localized non-small cell lung cancer (TCRdb year 2020). In terms of the full investigation: The study analyzed T cell repertoires of 236 early-stage NSCLC patients, comparing tumors and uninvolved tumor-adjacent lungs. The cohort consisted of 200 to 300 treatment-naive NSCLC patients whose localized lung tumors had been resected. NSCLC patients had a mean age of approximately 66 years, and 129 were male and around 99 female.

At diagnosis, peripheral blood, uninvolved tumor-adjacent lung and tumor were collected and were preserved as a mix of fresh-frozen and FFPE material. For TCR repertoire profiling, blood samples were analyzed as peripheral blood mononuclear cells. The paper's findings and limits, for the study overall: Multi-region tumor sequencing was not performed, so intratumor heterogeneity could not be excluded. Uninvolved tumor-adjacent lung showed the highest T cell clonality, higher than tumor, which suggests more focused antigenic responses in the adjacent lung. Longer overall survival was associated with higher blood T cell density, whereas shorter survival was associated with higher adjacent-lung clonality. Since the design was exploratory, TCR variables were selected using unadjusted p-values with no false-discovery rate correction. A median of approximately 53 of the top 100 tumor clones turned up in the paired uninvolved adjacent lung, and 28 of those clones also ranked among the top 100 of that same adjacent lung.

In the germline V gene, CDR1 corresponds to SNHLY and CDR2 to FYNNEI. The CDR3 measures 12 amino acids from cysteine to phenylalanine. Only the CDR3 DNA stays, 36 bases, in frame from base 1. V was cut back by 4 bases and J by 2 bases, leaving a gap of 3 bases between them. The immunoSEQ Assay was used to sequence TCR beta CDR3 regions from DNA. As for how the authors treated the data: To compute T cell density, TCR beta template counts were normalized to usable DNA, which was estimated by amplifying housekeeping genes. Richness was estimated with the preseqR package, extrapolating to 400,000 templates for PBMC samples and 120,000 templates for tissue samples. Clonality was defined by subtracting Pielou's evenness from one. To identify tissue-enriched TCRs, differential abundance testing was run on productive amino-acid clonotypes with a minimum total count of 5 and an alpha of 0.1. The Jaccard Index and the Morisita Overlap Index were used to quantify repertoire overlap between compartments. GLIPH grouped TCR beta CDR3s together with public tetramer-defined viral CDR3s, and a viral motif had to include at least three viral sequences and also show V-gene enrichment. In its TCRdb copy, this immuneACCESS table keeps in-frame sequences only and misses some clones. Where compared with another copy, unresolved V genes explain less than half of these, and the others have no known cause. V and J calls and clone size are given by that table; D and trimming were obtained from the DNA. The sample has 25,000 or so clones on record, roughly 90% of them singletons. The ten largest make up 5.5% to 7.5% of the sample.

About this clone itself: Its antigen is currently not known. There are no base qualities to consult, and no much larger clone falls within one base.

The sequence was collected from a man between 35 and 75 years old with stage II lung adenocarcinoma. The specimen comprised PBMCs, sampled before any cancer treatment. The chain couples TRBV2 to TRBJ2-1, with the D segment identity uncertain. The CDR3 reads as follows: CASSGPYNEQFF. At the DNA level, the sequence is TGTGCCAGCAGTGGCCCCTACAATGAGCAGTTCTTC.